What follows are 7 T cell receptor beta chains derived from one specimen sequenced in a study of cytotoxic CD8 clonotypes in ibrutinib-treated CLL (dated by TCRdb to about 2021). The protocol used for the library was the immunoSEQ multiplex PCR assay. TCRdb mirrors the immuneACCESS table, restricted to in-frame sequences. Some clones are absent from its copies; in checked studies, under half trace to an unresolved V gene, and the reason for the others is unknown. Recorded for this sample are about 140,000 clones; around 77% of them occurred a single time. The ten largest clones add up to about 27% of the sample. Read against the paper, the sample's time point label means: approximately eleven months on ibrutinib. Sequencing was performed on PBMCs, taken after 12 months of ibrutinib treatment. The receptors were sampled from a human donor with chronic lymphocytic leukemia.

CDR3 DNA: TGTGCCAGCAGCTTAAACCCCTTAGCGGGAGGGCCAACCGGGGAGCTGTTTTTT. As protein: CASSLNPLAGGPTGELFF. The chain links TRBV7-3 to TRBJ2-2; 11 bases are a match to TRBD2. The CDR3 contains 18 residues. V trimming: 1 base; J trimming: 5 bases; junction bases outside the gene matches: 9. From germline, CDR1 is SGHTA and CDR2 FQGTGA.

The V gene is TRBV6-5, the J gene TRBJ1-2, with 7 bases identical to TRBD1. The ends lost 7 bases at V and 7 bases at J; junction bases unmatched: 6. In germline, CDR1 is MNHEY, CDR2 SVGAGI. The CDR3 is 12 amino acids. CDR3 residues: CASTGTAGGYTF. CDR3 DNA: TGTGCCAGCACAGGGACAGCGGGTGGCTACACCTTC.

This clone was picked up a small number of times. The chain combines TRBV5-1 with TRBJ2-3; 7 bases agree with TRBD1. CDR1 is SGHRS, CDR2 YFSETQ, per germline. The CDR3 is 14 amino acids. V gave up 3 bases and J gave up 2 bases; unmatched junction bases: 3. Here the CDR3 reads CASSWGQYTDTQYF. DNA for the CDR3: TGCGCCAGCAGCTGGGGACAGTACACAGATACGCAGTATTTT. The complete variable domain, with remaining parts taken from reference TRBV5-1 and TRBJ2-3, reads KAGVTQTPRYLIKTRGQQVTLSCSPISGHRSVSWYQQTPGQGLQFLFEYFSETQRNKGNFPGRFSGRQFSNSRSEMNVSTLELGDSALYLCASSWGQYTDTQYFGPGTRLTVL.

CDR3 residues: CASSTGQGFTQYF. As DNA, the CDR3 is TGTGCCAGCAGCACAGGACAGGGTTTTACGCAGTATTTT. The J gene is TRBJ2-3, the V gene TRBV5-6; the match to TRBD1 covers 8 bases. CDR1 and CDR2 (germline): SGHDT, YYEEEE. J gave up 8 bases and V 4 bases, and 6 bases lay outside the gene matches. CDR3 length: 13 amino acids.

CDR3 sequence: CASSLDGVGNQPQHF. The CDR3 DNA follows: TGTGCCAGCAGCTTAGACGGGGTAGGAAATCAGCCCCAGCATTTT. This rearrangement joins TRBV7-9 to TRBJ1-5; D gene uncertain. Looked up from germline, CDR1 is SEHNR and CDR2 is FQNEAQ (reference sequence). Trimming took off 1 base at V and 4 bases at J, with 11 bases between the two ends. This CDR3 is built from 15 residues.

The chain has TRBV19 and TRBJ1-5, with D possibly being TRBD1 (6 bases). The CDR3 is made up of 14 amino acids. Germline-derived CDR1 and CDR2 are LNHDA and SQIVND (reference sequence). The V end lost 8 bases, the J end lost 1 base, and 12 bases lay between the germline ends. The CDR3 bases are TGTGCCAGTCGCCGGGACAAAAGCAATCAGCCCCAGCATTTT. Its translation: CASRRDKSNQPQHF.

The chain uses TRBV19 and TRBJ1-5; 9 positions match TRBD1. CDR1 is LNHDA and CDR2 is SQIVND in the germline V gene (reference sequence). CDR3 length: 15 amino acids. V was clipped by 7 bases and J by 2 bases; unmatched bases: 6. Here the CDR3 DNA reads TGTGCCAGTATCCCGGGACAGGGCGGCAATCAGCCCCAGCATTTT. Translation: CASIPGQGGNQPQHF.